One TCR beta chain is described in this entry. Its matching antigen is unknown. This entry belongs to a study of T cells in Graves' hyperthyroidism and ophthalmopathy. General study findings and limits: A median approximately 6.5 months before onset, the model predicted ophthalmopathy.

This CDR3 has 13 amino acids. V was shortened by 10 bases and J by 1 base, with 12 bases between the two germline ends. Germline assignment: CDR1 KGHDR and CDR2 SFDVKD. Patients with ophthalmopathy all had a Clinical Activity Score of at least 3, a NOSPECS grade of at least 4 and duration under 3 months. Clinical symptoms, serum thyroxine and TRAb, thyroid ultrasound and orbital computed tomography together formed the diagnostic basis. RNA transcripts gave rise to amplified TCR beta CDR3 regions. The HTBI primer set drove a first-round RT-PCR of the TCR CDR3. TCRdb called the multiplex PCR reads again in MiXCR, with one record for every CDR3 protein. The sample records more than 300,000 distinct CDR3 sequences, 13% to 15% being singletons.

Sample: blood. This clonotype was sampled from a woman under 40 with Graves' ophthalmopathy. The chain couples TRBV24-1 to TRBJ1-1; no clear D. The CDR3 protein is CATRLSENTEAFF. The CDR3 DNA sequence: TGTGCCACGAGACTTTCAGAGAACACTGAAGCTTTCTTT.